The 21 T cell receptor beta chains reported below all come from one sample, sequenced in a study of blood T cell repertoires in COVID-19. Here immunoSEQ multiplex PCR was the method, and the copy in TCRdb shows in-frame clones only, minus some. In the table there are around 220,000 clones, roughly 80% of which are singletons. The sequenced sample was peripheral blood. The receptors originated from a human donor in a cohort sampled during active COVID-19.

The chain recombines TRBV3-1 (or the pseudogene TRBV3-2) with TRBJ2-1, with D perhaps TRBD1 (5 bases). Between the trimmed V and J ends, which lost 2 bases and 3 bases, there was a span of 11 bases. The CDR3 totals 15 residues. Looked up from germline, CDR1 is LGHDT and CDR2 is YNNKEL (reference sequence). CDR3 nucleotides: TGTGCCAGCAGCCAAATGAGCAGGGTCTACAATGAGCAGTTCTTC. This codes for CASSQMSRVYNEQFF.

This chain links TRBV19 with TRBJ1-3, with D perhaps matching TRBD1 (5 bases). The CDR3 loop spans 16 amino acids. Trimming took 5 bases from V and 0 from J, leaving 14 bases between them. Per the germline V gene, CDR1 is LNHDA and CDR2 is SQIVND (reference sequence). CDR3 region: CASSERDSTSGNTIYF. The CDR3 nucleotides read TGTGCCAGTAGTGAGCGAGACAGCACCTCTGGAAACACCATATATTTT.

V gene TRBV2 combines with J gene TRBJ2-2, with D perhaps matching TRBD1 (6 bases). CDR1 and CDR2 from the germline V gene are SNHLY and FYNNEI. V dropped 3 bases and J dropped 4 bases, with 12 bases sitting between them. CDR3 length: 15 residues. CDR3 sequence (DNA): TGTGCCAGCAGTGATACAGGGTCGGTCACCGGGGAGCTGTTTTTT. Encoded protein: CASSDTGSVTGELFF.

Note on this clone: Other DNA sequences of this sample code for an identical CDR3. This chain connects TRBV28 to TRBJ1-6, with 10 bases matching TRBD1. In germline, CDR1 is MDHEN, CDR2 SYDVKM. The CDR3 extends over 14 amino acids. Trimming cost V 6 bases and J 7 bases; bases outside gene matches: 3. Here the CDR3 reads CASSLGQGNSPLHF. The DNA for the CDR3 is TGTGCCAGCAGCCTGGGACAGGGGAATTCACCCCTCCACTTT. Based on the CDR3 plus reference TRBV28 and TRBJ1-6, the full variable domain is DVKVTQSSRYLVKRTGEKVFLECVQDMDHENMFWYRQDPGLGLRLIYFSYDVKMKEKGDIPEGYSVSREKKERFSLILESASTNQTSMYLCASSLGQGNSPLHFGNGTRLTVT.

This chain connects TRBV6-2 or TRBV6-3 to TRBJ2-7, with 9 bases identical to TRBD1. The CDR3 has 15 amino acids. Germline CDR1 and CDR2: MNHEY and SVGEGT. After removal of 4 bases from V and 5 bases from J, the junction contained 9 bases not matched to a gene. The CDR3 DNA reads TGTGCCAGCAGTTCCTCGGGACAGGGCCTCCACGAGCAGTACTTC. Translating gives CASSSSGQGLHEQYF.

In this sample, this clone turned up a few times. J is TRBJ2-7 and V is TRBV5-1, with 12 bases matching TRBD2. The CDR3 runs to 16 residues. Losses at the gene ends were 0 bases for V and 6 bases for J; bases not matched to a gene: 7. The germline V gene encodes CDR1 SGHRS and CDR2 YFSETQ. The CDR3 loop reads CASSLAGTSGGLEQYF. The CDR3 DNA is TGCGCCAGCAGCTTGGCCGGCACTAGCGGGGGGCTCGAGCAGTACTTC.

To note about this clone: Other DNA variants within this sample encode the same CDR3. The chain joins TRBV6-2 or TRBV6-3 to TRBJ2-7; unclear D gene. There are 14 residues in the CDR3. V dropped 2 bases and J dropped 2 bases, with 10 bases sitting between them. Germline values: CDR1 MNHEY, CDR2 SVGEGT. The CDR3 protein is CASSYGLAAYEQYF. The DNA of the CDR3 is TGTGCCAGCAGTTACGGTTTAGCCGCCTACGAGCAGTACTTC.

Only one count was recorded for this clone. J is TRBJ1-1 and V is TRBV29-1; D gene uncertain. The CDR3 length is 13 residues. Germline CDR1 and CDR2: SQVTM and ANQGSEA. Trimming removed 3 bases at V and 6 bases at J, with 14 bases between. DNA for the CDR3: TGCAGCGTTGAGTCCCGGTTAGTTGCTGAAGCTTTCTTT. Its protein is CSVESRLVAEAFF.

The chain employs TRBV20-1 and TRBJ1-6; 7 bases fit TRBD1. The CDR3 spans 15 residues. V trimming: 3 bases; J trimming: 9 bases; junction bases outside the gene matches: 11. CDR1 DFQATT and CDR2 SNEGSKA come from the germline V gene (reference sequence). CDR3 sequence: CSASRDRDAPSPLHF. CDR3 nucleotide sequence: TGCAGTGCTAGTAGGGACAGAGACGCCCCTTCACCCCTCCACTTT.

The chain is built from TRBV19 and TRBJ2-7; 8 bases line up with TRBD2. The V gene end was trimmed by 1 base and the J gene end by 4 bases; junction bases not matched to a gene: 6. Germline-derived CDR1 and CDR2 are LNHDA and SQIVND (reference sequence). The CDR3 contains 15 residues. CDR3 bases: TGTGCCAGTAGTATAGGAGGACTAGCTTTGTACGAGCAGTACTTC. It yields the protein CASSIGGLALYEQYF.

The rearrangement joins TRBV7-9 to TRBJ2-1, with TRBD1 matching 8 bases. The junction had 16 bases not matched to a gene; V was cut back by 4 bases and J by 5 bases. Germline lookup yields CDR1 SEHNR and CDR2 FQNEAQ (reference sequence). This CDR3 region has 18 residues. Here the CDR3 DNA reads TGTGCCAGCAGCTACCCGTTCGGGACAGGCCAGAGGCACAATGAGCAGTTCTTC. Encoded protein: CASSYPFGTGQRHNEQFF.

V is TRBV6-6 and J is TRBJ1-5; 10 nucleotides align to TRBD1. The CDR3 is made up of 15 amino acids. In germline, CDR1 is MNHNY, CDR2 SVGAGI (reference sequence). V lost 6 bases and J lost 7; bases outside the gene matches: 9. CDR3 protein: CASRGLGQGIQPQHF. Here the CDR3 DNA reads TGTGCCAGCAGAGGGTTGGGACAGGGGATACAGCCCCAGCATTTT.

Here the CDR3 reads CASSLDGRGYTF. In DNA form, the CDR3 reads TGCGCCAGCAGCTTGGACGGGAGGGGCTACACCTTC. The V call is TRBV5-1, the J call TRBJ1-2, with D uncertain. V lost 0 bases to trimming and J lost 8 bases, with 8 bases between them. Germline CDR1 reads SGHRS; CDR2 reads YFSETQ. This CDR3 has 12 residues.

This clone was seen just once. The V gene is TRBV28, the J gene TRBJ2-7, with TRBD2 identical over 7 bases. Germline CDR1 reads MDHEN; CDR2 reads SYDVKM. V lost 7 bases to trimming and J lost 3 bases; unmatched junction nucleotides: 12. The CDR3 runs to 15 residues. CDR3 nucleotides: TGTGCCAGCACCGTTGCGGGGGAGGGACGCTACGAGCAGTACTTC. Translating gives CASTVAGEGRYEQYF.

This clone occurred many times. The V and J genes are TRBV4-3 and TRBJ2-7, with D possibly matching TRBD2 (6 bases). The V and J ends lost 0 bases and 2 bases respectively, with 11 bases between them. The CDR3 totals 15 residues. Germline assignment: CDR1 LGHNA and CDR2 YSLEER. CDR3 residues: CASSQEASDPYEQYF. DNA for the CDR3: TGCGCCAGCAGCCAAGAGGCTAGCGACCCCTACGAGCAGTACTTC.

The chain has TRBV4-1 and TRBJ2-7; D is possibly TRBD2 (7 bases). This CDR3 contains 15 residues. Germline loops: CDR1 MGHRA, CDR2 YSYEKL. Deletions cut 2 bases from V and 4 bases from J, with 15 bases between. For the CDR3, the DNA is TGCGCCAGCAGCCAACGAGGGGGGGGCCGGTACGAGCAGTACTTC. Its translation: CASSQRGGGRYEQYF.

This clone came up a few times. The CDR3 sequence: CASSPRQGSNEKLFF. DNA of the CDR3: TGCGCCAGCAGCCCACGACAGGGCTCTAATGAAAAACTGTTTTTT. V gene TRBV5-1 combines with J gene TRBJ1-4, with 7 bases identical to TRBD1. The CDR3 has 15 residues. The V and J ends lost 4 bases and 3 bases, in that order; junction bases with no gene match: 6. Germline-derived CDR1 and CDR2 are SGHRS and YFSETQ.

This clone turned up a few times. Other DNA sequences within the sample encode an identical CDR3. This chain joins TRBV9 and TRBJ1-1; TRBD1 agrees at 8 bases. V lost 2 bases and J lost 1; bases outside the gene matches: 1. Germline V gives CDR1 SGDLS, CDR2 YYNGEE. CDR3 length: 14 amino acids. The CDR3 reads CASSVGTGNTEAFF. The CDR3 region has the DNA TGTGCCAGCAGCGTCGGGACAGGGAACACTGAAGCTTTCTTT.

This rearrangement joins TRBV2 to TRBJ1-2; D gene unclear. Deletions cut 4 bases from V and 9 bases from J, with 9 bases between. The V gene's germline CDR1 is SNHLY and CDR2 FYNNEI. CDR3 length: 11 residues. The DNA for the CDR3 is TGTGCCAGCAGTGGAGGCGTAAGCTACACCTTC. Translation: CASSGGVSYTF.

This chain uses TRBV6-6 with TRBJ2-5; TRBD1 matches at 8 bases. The CDR3 spans 15 residues. Germline loops: CDR1 MNHNY, CDR2 SVGAGI (reference sequence). Trimming cost V 6 bases and J 7 bases; bases outside gene matches: 13. The CDR3 bases are TGTGCCAGCAGGATCGAGGGGACAGGATGGGGGACCCAGTACTTC. This gives the protein CASRIEGTGWGTQYF.

The rearrangement joins TRBV6-1 to TRBJ2-7; D is uncertain. The CDR3 covers 16 residues. The ends were cut back, 2 bases at V and 3 bases at J, with 17 bases in the middle. Germline CDR1 is MNHNS and CDR2 is SASEGT. The DNA of the CDR3 is TGTGCCAGCAGTGAACGTTTAAACAGACGAAACTACGAGCAGTACTTC. It is translated as CASSERLNRRNYEQYF.